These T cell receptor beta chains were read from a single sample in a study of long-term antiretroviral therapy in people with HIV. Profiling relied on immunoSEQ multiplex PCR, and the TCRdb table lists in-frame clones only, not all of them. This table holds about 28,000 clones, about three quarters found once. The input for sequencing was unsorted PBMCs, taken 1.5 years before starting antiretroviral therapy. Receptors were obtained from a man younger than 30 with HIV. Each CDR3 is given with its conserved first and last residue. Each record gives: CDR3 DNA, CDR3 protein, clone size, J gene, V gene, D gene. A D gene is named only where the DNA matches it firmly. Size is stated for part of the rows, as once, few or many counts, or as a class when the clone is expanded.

TGTGCCAGCAGTGCTACATACAGGGGCAATCAGCCCCAGCATTTT CASSATYRGNQPQHF NA TRBJ1-5 TRBV6-1 NA
TGTGCCAGCAGTTACCCCCAAGATGGGTACTACGAGCAGTACTTC CASSYPQDGYYEQYF NA TRBJ2-7 TRBV6-6 NA
TGTGCCAGCAGCTTTGCGGATGGAAAGGAAAAACTGTTTTTT CASSFADGKEKLFF NA TRBJ1-4 TRBV7-9 NA
TGTGCCAGCAGTTACGGGACGGCTTCCTACGAGCAGTACTTC CASSYGTASYEQYF NA TRBJ2-7 TRBV6-5 NA
TGTGCCAGCAGTTTATCTTTAAGCGAGGGGGCAAGCTACGAGCAGTACTTC CASSLSLSEGASYEQYF NA TRBJ2-7 TRBV28 TRBD1
TGTGCCAGTAGTATAGCTTTCGGGGACGAGCAGTACTTC CASSIAFGDEQYF medium-sized TRBJ2-7 TRBV19 NA
TGTGCCAGCAGGGGTAGCGGGAAGAACACCGGGGAGCTGTTTTTT CASRGSGKNTGELFF NA TRBJ2-2 TRBV28 TRBD2
TGTGCCAGCAGCACGGGACTGAGGGCCGACGAGCAGTACTTC CASSTGLRADEQYF NA TRBJ2-7 TRBV5-5 NA
TGCGCCAGCAGTGCCGTACAGGGGTCTGGCTACACCTTC CASSAVQGSGYTF NA TRBJ1-2 TRBV10-1 TRBD1
TGTGCCAGCGGACGAGGACAGGGGGCCCAAGAGACCCAGTACTTC CASGRGQGAQETQYF NA TRBJ2-5 TRBV14 TRBD1
TGTGCCACCAGCAGAGCTTTGACAGGGGAGGCCTACAATGAGCAGTTCTTC CATSRALTGEAYNEQFF few TRBJ2-1 TRBV15 TRBD1
TGTGCCTGGAGTGGACAGGGTATCGATGGCTACACCTTC CAWSGQGIDGYTF NA TRBJ1-2 TRBV30 TRBD1
TGTGCCAGCAGTGGGGACAGGGGGGTTGGTTCACCCCTCCACTTT CASSGDRGVGSPLHF NA TRBJ1-6 TRBV6-1 TRBD1
TGTGCCAGCAGCCACTGGACAGGGGGCACTGAAGCTTTCTTT CASSHWTGGTEAFF NA TRBJ1-1 TRBV7-9 TRBD1
TGTGCCAGCAGTTACTCGCCAGGGAGGGACGAGCAGTACTTC CASSYSPGRDEQYF few TRBJ2-7 TRBV6-6 TRBD2
TGTGCCAGCAGGGGAGGGGACTACGAGCAGTACTTC CASRGGDYEQYF NA TRBJ2-7 TRBV28 TRBD2
TGTGCCAGCAGTTTATGGGCTAGCGGGAGCCTGTACGAGCAGTACTTC CASSLWASGSLYEQYF few TRBJ2-7 TRBV27 TRBD2
TGTGCCAGCAGTTTCTGGGAGACCCAGTACTTC CASSFWETQYF NA TRBJ2-5 TRBV11-1 NA
TGTGCCAGCAGCCACGAGGGTTCTGGGGCCAACGTCCTGACTTTC CASSHEGSGANVLTF NA TRBJ2-6 TRBV4-2 NA
TGTGCCAGCAGTTCAACTCCAGGGATGGATGGCTACACCTTC CASSSTPGMDGYTF NA TRBJ1-2 TRBV6-5 NA
TGTGCCAGCAGCCCAACAGGGTCTACTAATGAAAAACTGTTTTTT CASSPTGSTNEKLFF medium-sized TRBJ1-4 TRBV7-6 NA
TGTGCCAGCTCATCGACAGATAGCAATCAGCCCCAGCATTTT CASSSTDSNQPQHF NA TRBJ1-5 TRBV18 NA